The clone carrying this T cell receptor beta chain appeared many times. CDR3 length equals 15 residues. With 6 bases removed from V and 0 bases from J, the gap between germline ends came to 12 bases. CDR1 is MNHEY and CDR2 is SVGAGI in the germline V gene. TCRdb itself ran the RT-PCR reads through MiXCR, one entry per CDR3 protein. The data contain fewer than 800,000 distinct CDR3 sequences, around 14% of them singletons. The sequence was obtained from a female donor in good health, serving as a healthy control. Sequenced input: memory CD4+ T cells from blood. The chain has TRBV6-5 and TRBJ1-5; a weak D match, TRBD1 (5 bases). CDR3 coding DNA: TGTGCCAGCAGGCCTGACAGAAATAGCAATCAGCCCCAGCATTTT. As protein: CASRPDRNSNQPQHF.